One sample yielded the 10 T cell receptor beta chains listed below, sequenced in a study of blood T cell repertoires in COVID-19. Assay used: immunoSEQ multiplex PCR; TCRdb lists only in-frame clones, some missing. This sample has roughly 200,000 clones; 65% to 90% occur once, and the top ten carry 3% to 4%. Sample: PBMCs or T cells enriched from blood (not recorded which). These receptors all stem from a woman between 35 and 50 years old with acute COVID-19.

The chain uses TRBV7-3 and TRBJ1-1; 7 positions match TRBD1. Per germline, CDR1 SGHTA and CDR2 FQGTGA. J was trimmed by 5 bases and V by 5 bases; bases with no gene match: 8. The CDR3 loop spans 14 amino acids. The CDR3 DNA reads TGTGCCAGCAGCCCTACGGGACAGCGAACTGAAGCTTTCTTT. This translates into CASSPTGQRTEAFF.

The chain recombines TRBV11-3 with TRBJ1-2; D is perhaps TRBD1 (6 bases). Trimming stripped 6 bases from V and 2 bases from J, with 13 bases between. Germline V lookup: CDR1 SGHNT, CDR2 YENEEA. CDR3 size: 14 residues. In DNA, the CDR3 is TGTGCCAGCAGTCCTGTGGGGGCCAACTATGGCTACACCTTC. Protein: CASSPVGANYGYTF.

The chain carries TRBV6-5 and TRBJ1-2; 10 nucleotides align to TRBD1. The germline CDR1 and CDR2 sequences are MNHEY and SVGAGI. The CDR3 has 11 residues. CDR3 coding DNA: TGTGCTACGGGACAGGGGTCCCGTTACACCTTC. Encoded protein: CATGQGSRYTF.

The chain is built from TRBV18 and TRBJ2-1, with TRBD1 as a possible D gene (5 bases). Germline loops: CDR1 KGHSH, CDR2 LQKENI. This CDR3 is built from 14 residues. V dropped 3 bases and J dropped 9 bases, with 15 bases sitting between them. The CDR3 DNA sequence: TGTGCCAGCTCACCTCCCTGGACATCCCCTGAGCAGTTCTTC. This encodes CASSPPWTSPEQFF.

The chain uses TRBV6-5 and TRBJ1-3; 9 bases align to TRBD1. V lost 4 bases and J lost 0; bases outside the gene matches: 4. Looked up from germline, CDR1 is MNHEY and CDR2 is SVGAGI. This CDR3 is 16 amino acids long. The CDR3 spells CASSWGQGGSGNTIYF. For the CDR3, the DNA is TGTGCCAGCAGTTGGGGACAGGGCGGCTCTGGAAACACCATATATTTT.

This chain links TRBV12-3 or TRBV12-4 with TRBJ2-7; tentative D call: TRBD2 (6 bases). The CDR3 sequence is 13 residues long. The V gene lost 6 bases and the J gene lost 3 bases, with 12 bases spanning the gap. The CDR3, as DNA: TGTGCCAGCAGCTTAACGGGGGTCTACGAGCAGTACTTC. This translates into CASSLTGVYEQYF.

The rearrangement joins TRBV7-9 to TRBJ2-3; 9 nucleotides agree with TRBD2. The CDR3 consists of 16 residues. The V and J ends lost 1 base and 4 bases, in that order; junction bases with no gene match: 6. Germline CDR1 reads SEHNR; CDR2 reads FQNEAQ (reference sequence). Here the CDR3 reads CASSLGVSGSADTQYF. Here the CDR3 DNA reads TGTGCCAGCAGCTTAGGGGTTAGCGGGAGTGCAGATACGCAGTATTTT. The full variable domain, its missing parts supplied by reference TRBV7-9 and TRBJ2-3, is DTGVSQNPRHKITKRGQNVTFRCDPISEHNRLYWYRQTLGQGPEFLTYFQNEAQLEKSRLLSDRFSAERPKGSFSTLEIQRTEQGDSAMYLCASSLGVSGSADTQYFGPGTRLTVL.

The CDR3 region has the DNA TGTGCCAGCAGTCCTACAGGGACCGGGGAGCTGTTTTTT. It encodes CASSPTGTGELFF. The chain combines TRBV25-1 with TRBJ2-2; TRBD1 is a possible D gene (6 bases). Germline-derived CDR1 and CDR2 are MGHDK and SYGVNS. V was cut by 5 bases and J by 5 bases, with 9 bases left in between. The CDR3 runs 13 residues.

The chain couples TRBV7-2 to TRBJ2-7, with TRBD1 as a possible D gene (5 bases). The germline V gene has CDR1 SGHTA and CDR2 FQGNSA. There are 15 residues in the CDR3. The V end was cut by 1 base, the J end by 3 bases, with 13 bases between. CDR3 sequence reads: CASSLEVGRGYEQYF. Here the CDR3 DNA reads TGTGCCAGCAGCTTAGAGGTGGGAAGGGGCTACGAGCAGTACTTC.

This chain joins TRBV11-2 and TRBJ2-1, with D maybe TRBD1 (6 bases). This CDR3 has 14 residues. CDR1 and CDR2 from the germline V gene are SGHAT and FQNNGV. V gave up 1 base and J gave up 3 bases, with 7 bases separating them. This chain's CDR3 is CASSLGGGYNEQFF. CDR3 sequence (DNA): TGTGCCAGCAGCTTAGGAGGGGGCTACAATGAGCAGTTCTTC.